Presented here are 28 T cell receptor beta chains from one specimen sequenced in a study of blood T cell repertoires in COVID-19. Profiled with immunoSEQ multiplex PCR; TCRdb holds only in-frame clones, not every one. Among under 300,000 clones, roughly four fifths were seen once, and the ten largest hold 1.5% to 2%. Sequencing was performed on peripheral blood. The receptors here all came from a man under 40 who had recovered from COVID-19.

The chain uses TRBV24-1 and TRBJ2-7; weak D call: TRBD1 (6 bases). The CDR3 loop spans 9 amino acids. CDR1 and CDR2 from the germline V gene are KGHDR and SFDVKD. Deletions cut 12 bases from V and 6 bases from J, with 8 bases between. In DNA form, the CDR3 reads TGTGCCCCAGGGGCCGAGCAGTACGTC. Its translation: CAPGAEQYV.

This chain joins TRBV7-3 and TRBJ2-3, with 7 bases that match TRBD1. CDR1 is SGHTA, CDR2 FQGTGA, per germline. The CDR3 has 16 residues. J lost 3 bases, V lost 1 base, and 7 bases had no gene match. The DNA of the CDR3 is TGTGCCAGCAGCTTAAGTACCGGGACAGTGACAGATACGCAGTATTTT. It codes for CASSLSTGTVTDTQYF. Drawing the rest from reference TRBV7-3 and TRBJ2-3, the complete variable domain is GAGVSQTPSNKVTEKGKYVELRCDPISGHTALYWYRQSLGQGPEFLIYFQGTGAADDSGLPNDRFFAVRPEGSVSTLKIQRTERGDSAVYLCASSLSTGTVTDTQYFGPGTRLTVL.

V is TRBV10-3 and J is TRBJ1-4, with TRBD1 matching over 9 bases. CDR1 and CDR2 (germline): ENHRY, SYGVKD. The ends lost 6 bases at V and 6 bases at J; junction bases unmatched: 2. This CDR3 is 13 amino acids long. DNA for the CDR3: TGTGCCATCAGAGACAGGGGGGATGAAAAACTGTTTTTT. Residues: CAIRDRGDEKLFF.

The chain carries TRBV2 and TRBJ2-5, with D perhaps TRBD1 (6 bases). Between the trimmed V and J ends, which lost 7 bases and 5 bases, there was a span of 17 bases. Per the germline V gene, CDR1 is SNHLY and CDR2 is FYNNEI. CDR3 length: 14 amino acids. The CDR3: CASTFTTGGETQYF. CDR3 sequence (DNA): TGTGCCAGCACCTTTACGACAGGTGGGGAGACCCAGTACTTC.

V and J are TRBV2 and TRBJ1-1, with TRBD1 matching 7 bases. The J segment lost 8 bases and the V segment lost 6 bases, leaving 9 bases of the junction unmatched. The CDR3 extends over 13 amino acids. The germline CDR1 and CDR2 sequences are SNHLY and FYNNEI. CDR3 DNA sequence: TGTGCCAGCAGCCCGGGACAGACTATGGAAGCTTTCTTT. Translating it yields CASSPGQTMEAFF.

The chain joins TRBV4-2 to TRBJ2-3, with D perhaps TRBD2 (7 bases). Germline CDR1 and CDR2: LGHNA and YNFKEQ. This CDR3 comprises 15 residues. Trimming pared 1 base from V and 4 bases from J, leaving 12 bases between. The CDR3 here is CASSQGGGGADTQYF. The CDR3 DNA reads TGTGCCAGCAGCCAAGGGGGAGGGGGGGCAGATACGCAGTATTTT.

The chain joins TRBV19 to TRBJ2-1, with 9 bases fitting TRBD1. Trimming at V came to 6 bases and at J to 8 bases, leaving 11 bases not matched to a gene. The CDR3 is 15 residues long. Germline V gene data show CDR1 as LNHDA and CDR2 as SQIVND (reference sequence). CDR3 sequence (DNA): TGTGCCAGTAGCGAACGACAGGGGGGAGTCGATGAGCAGTTCTTC. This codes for CASSERQGGVDEQFF.

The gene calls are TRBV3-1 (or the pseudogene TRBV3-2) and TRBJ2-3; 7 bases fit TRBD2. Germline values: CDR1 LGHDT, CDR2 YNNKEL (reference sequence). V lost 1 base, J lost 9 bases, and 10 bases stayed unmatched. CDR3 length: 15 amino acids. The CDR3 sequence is CASSQGARGVRTQYF. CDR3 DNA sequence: TGTGCCAGCAGCCAAGGGGCCCGGGGGGTTCGGACGCAGTATTTT.

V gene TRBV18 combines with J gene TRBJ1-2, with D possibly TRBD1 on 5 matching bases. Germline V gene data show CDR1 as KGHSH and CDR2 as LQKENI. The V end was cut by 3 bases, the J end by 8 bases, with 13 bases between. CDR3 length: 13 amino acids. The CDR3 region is CASSPEGASGYTF. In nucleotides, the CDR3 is TGTGCCAGCTCACCGGAAGGGGCGAGCGGCTACACCTTC.

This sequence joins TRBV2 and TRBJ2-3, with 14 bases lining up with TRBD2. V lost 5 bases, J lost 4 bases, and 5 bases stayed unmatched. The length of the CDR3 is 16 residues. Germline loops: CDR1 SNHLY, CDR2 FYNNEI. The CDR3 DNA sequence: TGTGCCAGCAGTAAACAGGGACTAGCGGGGGCAGATACGCAGTATTTT. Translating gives CASSKQGLAGADTQYF. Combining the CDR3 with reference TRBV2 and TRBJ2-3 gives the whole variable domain EPEVTQTPSHQVTQMGQEVILRCVPISNHLYFYWYRQILGQKVEFLVSFYNNEISEKSEIFDDQFSVERPDGSNFTLKIRSTKLEDSAMYFCASSKQGLAGADTQYFGPGTRLTVL.

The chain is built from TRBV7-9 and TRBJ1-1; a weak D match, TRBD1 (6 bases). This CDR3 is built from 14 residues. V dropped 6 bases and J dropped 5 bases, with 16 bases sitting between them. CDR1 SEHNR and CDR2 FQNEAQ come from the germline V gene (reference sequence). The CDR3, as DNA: TGTGCCAGCAGAGGGGCAGGGGAGTGGACTGAAGCTTTCTTT. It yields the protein CASRGAGEWTEAFF.

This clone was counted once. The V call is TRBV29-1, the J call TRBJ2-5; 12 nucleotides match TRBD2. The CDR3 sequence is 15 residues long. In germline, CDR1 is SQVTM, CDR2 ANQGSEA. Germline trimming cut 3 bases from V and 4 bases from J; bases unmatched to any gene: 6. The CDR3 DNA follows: TGCAGCGTTGAGCCGAGGACTAGCGGGGCAGAGACCCAGTACTTC. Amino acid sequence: CSVEPRTSGAETQYF.

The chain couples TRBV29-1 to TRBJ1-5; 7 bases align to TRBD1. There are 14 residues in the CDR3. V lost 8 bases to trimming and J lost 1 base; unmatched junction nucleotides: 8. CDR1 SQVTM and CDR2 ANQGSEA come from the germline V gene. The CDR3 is CSIRQGGSNQPQHF. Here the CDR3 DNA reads TGCAGCATCCGACAGGGAGGCAGCAATCAGCCCCAGCATTTT.

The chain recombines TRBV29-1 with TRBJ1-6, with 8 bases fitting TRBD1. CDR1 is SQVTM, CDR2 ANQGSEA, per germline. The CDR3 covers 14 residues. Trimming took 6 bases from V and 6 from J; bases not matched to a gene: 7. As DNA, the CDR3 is TGCAGCGTGAAACAGGGGGAGGGTAATTCACCCCTCCACTTT. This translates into CSVKQGEGNSPLHF.

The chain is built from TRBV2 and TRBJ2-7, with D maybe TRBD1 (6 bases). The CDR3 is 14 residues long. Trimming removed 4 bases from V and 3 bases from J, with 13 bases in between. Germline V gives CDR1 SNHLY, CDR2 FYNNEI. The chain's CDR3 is CASSGTVPGYEQYV. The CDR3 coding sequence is TGTGCCAGCAGTGGGACAGTCCCCGGCTACGAGCAGTACGTC.

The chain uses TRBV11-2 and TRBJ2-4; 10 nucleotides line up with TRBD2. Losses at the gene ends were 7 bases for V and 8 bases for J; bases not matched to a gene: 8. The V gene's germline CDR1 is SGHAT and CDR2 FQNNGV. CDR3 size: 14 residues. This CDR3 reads CASMAQAGGDIQYF. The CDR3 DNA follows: TGTGCCAGCATGGCCCAAGCGGGGGGGGACATTCAGTACTTC. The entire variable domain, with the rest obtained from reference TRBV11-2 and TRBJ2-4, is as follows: EAGVAQSPRYKIIEKRQSVAFWCNPISGHATLYWYQQILGQGPKLLIQFQNNGVVDDSQLPKDRFSAERLKGVDSTLKIQPAKLEDSAVYLCASMAQAGGDIQYFGAGTRLSVL.

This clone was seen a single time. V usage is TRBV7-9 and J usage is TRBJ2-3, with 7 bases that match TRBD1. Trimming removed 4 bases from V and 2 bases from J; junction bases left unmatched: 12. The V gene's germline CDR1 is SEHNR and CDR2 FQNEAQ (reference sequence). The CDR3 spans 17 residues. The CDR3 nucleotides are TGTGCCAGCAGCTCCCCGGACAGGAACCTACTCACAGATACGCAGTATTTT. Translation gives CASSSPDRNLLTDTQYF.

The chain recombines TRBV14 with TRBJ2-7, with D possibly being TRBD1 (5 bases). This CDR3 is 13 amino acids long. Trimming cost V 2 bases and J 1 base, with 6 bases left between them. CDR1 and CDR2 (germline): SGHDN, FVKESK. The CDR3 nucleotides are TGTGCCAGCAGCCAACAGGGTTCCTACGAGCAGTACGTC. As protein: CASSQQGSYEQYV.

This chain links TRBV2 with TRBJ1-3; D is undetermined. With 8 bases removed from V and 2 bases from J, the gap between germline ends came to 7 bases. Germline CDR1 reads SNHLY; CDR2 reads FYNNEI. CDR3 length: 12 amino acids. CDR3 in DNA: TGTGCCAGCGTTCTAGCTGGAAACACCATATATTTT. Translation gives CASVLAGNTIYF. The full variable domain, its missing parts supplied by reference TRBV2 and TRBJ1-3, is EPEVTQTPSHQVTQMGQEVILRCVPISNHLYFYWYRQILGQKVEFLVSFYNNEISEKSEIFDDQFSVERPDGSNFTLKIRSTKLEDSAMYFCASVLAGNTIYFGEGSWLTVV.

CDR3 amino acids: CASSLAGGKYNEQFF. The CDR3 DNA follows: TGTGCCAGCAGTTTAGCGGGGGGGAAATACAATGAGCAGTTCTTC. The chain links TRBV6-5 to TRBJ2-1; 11 nucleotides line up with TRBD2. CDR3 size: 15 residues. Germline CDR1 is MNHEY and CDR2 is SVGAGI. J lost 4 bases, V lost 4 bases, and 3 bases had no gene match.

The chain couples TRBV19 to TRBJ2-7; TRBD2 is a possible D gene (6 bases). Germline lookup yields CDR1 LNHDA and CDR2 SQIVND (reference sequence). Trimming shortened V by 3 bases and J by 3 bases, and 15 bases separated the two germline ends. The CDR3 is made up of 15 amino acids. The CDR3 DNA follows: TGTGCCAGTAGTATGGGCCAGGGACTTAACTACGAGCAGTACTTC. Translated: CASSMGQGLNYEQYF. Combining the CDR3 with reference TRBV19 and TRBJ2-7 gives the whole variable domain DGGITQSPKYLFRKEGQNVTLSCEQNLNHDAMYWYRQDPGQGLRLIYYSQIVNDFQKGDIAEGYSVSREKKESFPLTVTSAQKNPTAFYLCASSMGQGLNYEQYFGPGTRLTVT.

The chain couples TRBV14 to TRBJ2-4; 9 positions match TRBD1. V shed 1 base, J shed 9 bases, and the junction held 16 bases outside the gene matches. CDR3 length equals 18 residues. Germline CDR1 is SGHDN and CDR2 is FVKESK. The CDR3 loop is CASSQGLTGGGAFGIQYF. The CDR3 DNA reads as TGTGCCAGCAGCCAAGGACTAACAGGGGGCGGCGCTTTCGGCATTCAGTACTTC. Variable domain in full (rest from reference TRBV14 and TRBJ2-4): EAGVTQFPSHSVIEKGQTVTLRCDPISGHDNLYWYRRVMGKEIKFLLHFVKESKQDESGMPNNRFLAERTGGTYSTLKVQPAELEDSGVYFCASSQGLTGGGAFGIQYFGAGTRLSVL.

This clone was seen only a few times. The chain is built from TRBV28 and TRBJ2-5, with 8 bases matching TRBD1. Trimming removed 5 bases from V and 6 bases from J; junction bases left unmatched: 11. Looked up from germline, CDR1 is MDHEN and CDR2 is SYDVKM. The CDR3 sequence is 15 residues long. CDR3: CASSGGDRGGKTQYF. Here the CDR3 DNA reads TGTGCCAGCAGTGGCGGAGACAGGGGTGGGAAGACCCAGTACTTC.

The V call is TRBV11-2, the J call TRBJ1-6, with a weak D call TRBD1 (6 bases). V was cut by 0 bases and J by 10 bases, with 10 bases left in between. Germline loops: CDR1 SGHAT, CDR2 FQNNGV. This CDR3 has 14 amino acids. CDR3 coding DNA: TGTGCCAGCAGCTTAGAGGGGGCTGGGTCACCCCTCCACTTT. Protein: CASSLEGAGSPLHF.

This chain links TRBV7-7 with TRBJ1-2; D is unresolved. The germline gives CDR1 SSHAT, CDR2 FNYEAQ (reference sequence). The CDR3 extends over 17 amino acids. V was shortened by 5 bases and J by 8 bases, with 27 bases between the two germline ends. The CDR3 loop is CASSPTVPRTRDPGYTF. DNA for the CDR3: TGTGCCAGCAGCCCAACGGTGCCGAGGACTCGGGATCCCGGCTACACCTTC. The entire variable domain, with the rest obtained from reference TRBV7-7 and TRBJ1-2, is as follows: GAGVSQSPRYKVTKRGQDVTLRCDPISSHATLYWYQQALGQGPEFLTYFNYEAQPDKSGLPSDRFSAERPEGSISTLTIQRTEQRDSAMYRCASSPTVPRTRDPGYTFGSGTRLTVV.

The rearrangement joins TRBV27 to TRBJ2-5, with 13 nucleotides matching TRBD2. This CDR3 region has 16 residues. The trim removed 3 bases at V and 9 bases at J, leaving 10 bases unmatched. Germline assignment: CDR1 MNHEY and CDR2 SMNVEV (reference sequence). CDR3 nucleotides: TGTGCCAGCAGTTTCCACGGGACTAGCGGGGCCGGGGCCCAGTACTTC. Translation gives CASSFHGTSGAGAQYF.

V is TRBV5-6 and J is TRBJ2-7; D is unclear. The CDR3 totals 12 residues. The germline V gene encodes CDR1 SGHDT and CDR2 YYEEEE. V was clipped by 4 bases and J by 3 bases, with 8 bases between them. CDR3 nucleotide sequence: TGTGCCAGCAGCCACACCCACTACGAGCAGTACTTC. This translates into CASSHTHYEQYF.

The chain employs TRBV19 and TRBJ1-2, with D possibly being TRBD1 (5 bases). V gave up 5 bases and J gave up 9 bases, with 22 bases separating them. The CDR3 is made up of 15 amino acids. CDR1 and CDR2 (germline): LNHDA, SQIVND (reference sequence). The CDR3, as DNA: TGTGCCAGTAGTGACAACAAACAAAGGGGTTTCCGCTACACCTTC. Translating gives CASSDNKQRGFRYTF.